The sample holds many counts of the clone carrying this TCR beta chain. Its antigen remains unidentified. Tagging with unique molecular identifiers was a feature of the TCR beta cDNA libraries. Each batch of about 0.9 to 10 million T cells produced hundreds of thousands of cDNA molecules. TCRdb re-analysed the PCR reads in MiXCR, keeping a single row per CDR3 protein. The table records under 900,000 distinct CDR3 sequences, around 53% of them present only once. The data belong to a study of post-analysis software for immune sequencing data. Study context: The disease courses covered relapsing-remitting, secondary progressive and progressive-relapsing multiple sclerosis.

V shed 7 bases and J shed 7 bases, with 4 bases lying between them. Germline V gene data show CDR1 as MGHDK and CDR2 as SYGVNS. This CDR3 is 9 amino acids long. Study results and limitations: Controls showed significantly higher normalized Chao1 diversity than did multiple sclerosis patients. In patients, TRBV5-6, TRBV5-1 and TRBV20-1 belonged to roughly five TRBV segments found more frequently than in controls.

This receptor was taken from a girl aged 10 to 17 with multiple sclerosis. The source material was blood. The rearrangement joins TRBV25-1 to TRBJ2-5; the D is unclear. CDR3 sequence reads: CASNVTQYF. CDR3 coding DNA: TGTGCCAGCAACGTGACCCAGTACTTC.